Below are 15 T cell receptor beta chains sequenced from a single sample in a study of CD8 T cells in Susac syndrome. RNA totalling roughly 0.45 to 1 ug underwent reverse transcription with random hexamers. TCRdb independently ran MiXCR on the immunoSEQ multiplex PCR reads; one entry per CDR3 protein. The top ten hold around 0.16% of the sample, which has 200,000 or so distinct CDR3 sequences, over 90% seen once. The sample consisted of CD8+ T cells from PBMCs. All receptors come from a human donor with Susac syndrome.

V gene TRBV29-1 combines with J gene TRBJ1-2; D unclear. This CDR3 spans 14 amino acids. With 3 bases removed from V and 0 bases from J, the gap between germline ends came to 11 bases. Germline lookup yields CDR1 SQVTM and CDR2 ANQGSEA. The CDR3 DNA reads as TGCAGCGTTGACCCAGCTAAAGCTAACTATGGCTACACCTTC. Encoded protein: CSVDPAKANYGYTF.

The chain uses TRBV5-5 and TRBJ2-7; TRBD1 matches at 7 bases. CDR3 length: 15 residues. CDR1 is SGHKS and CDR2 is YYEKEE in the germline V gene (reference sequence). V lost 2 bases to trimming and J lost 1 base; unmatched junction nucleotides: 6. The CDR3 DNA reads TGTGCCAGCAGCTTTGAGCCGGGACAGTCCTACGAGCAGTACTTC. It is translated as CASSFEPGQSYEQYF.

V gene TRBV28 combines with J gene TRBJ2-7; D unresolved. This CDR3 has 18 residues. Germline values: CDR1 MDHEN, CDR2 SYDVKM. The V gene lost 8 bases and the J gene lost 2 bases, with 28 bases spanning the gap. The CDR3 is CASSRAQTQSSPTYEQYF. The CDR3 DNA follows: TGTGCCAGCTCTCGTGCCCAGACTCAATCCTCGCCAACCTACGAGCAGTACTTC.

This clonotype was detected once. The CDR3 region is CSVRTSIETDEQFF. The CDR3 DNA is TGCAGCGTACGAACATCTATCGAAACGGATGAGCAGTTCTTC. The chain combines TRBV29-1 with TRBJ2-1; D gene unclear. V was pared by 6 bases and J by 8 bases, with 20 bases between. The CDR3 contains 14 residues. Germline CDR1 is SQVTM and CDR2 is ANQGSEA.

The chain uses TRBV19 and TRBJ1-4; D not certain. This CDR3 region has 13 residues. Germline V lookup: CDR1 LNHDA, CDR2 SQIVND (reference sequence). Trimming took 7 bases from V and 0 from J, leaving 6 bases between them. CDR3 residues: CASTVATNEKLFF. The DNA of the CDR3 is TGTGCCAGTACTGTAGCAACTAATGAAAAACTGTTTTTT.

The chain uses TRBV6-5 and TRBJ1-1, with TRBD1 as a possible D gene (6 bases). Trimming took off 5 bases at V and 2 bases at J, with 15 bases between the two ends. The CDR3 runs 15 residues. Per germline, CDR1 MNHEY and CDR2 SVGAGI. DNA for the CDR3: TGTGCCAGCAGTCCCTGGGGCGGGGGCAACACTGAAGCTTTCTTT. Encoded protein: CASSPWGGGNTEAFF.

This CDR3 is CASSSTGDTQYF. The DNA for the CDR3 is TGTGCCAGCAGCTCCACCGGGGATACGCAGTATTTT. The J gene is TRBJ2-3, the V gene TRBV13, with D unresolved. Trimming took off 4 bases at V and 6 bases at J, with 8 bases between the two ends. The CDR3 has 12 residues. Germline assignment: CDR1 PRHDT and CDR2 FYEKMQ (reference sequence).

The chain links TRBV12-3 or TRBV12-4 to TRBJ2-7; tentatively, D is TRBD2 (6 bases). The V end lost 8 bases, the J end lost 0 bases, and 14 bases lay between the germline ends. The CDR3 covers 14 residues. This chain's CDR3 is CASVSGDSSYEQYF. CDR3 DNA: TGTGCCAGCGTCTCGGGAGACAGCTCCTACGAGCAGTACTTC.

The V gene is TRBV29-1, the J gene TRBJ2-7; 9 bases are a match to TRBD1. The CDR3 is 15 residues long. The germline V gene has CDR1 SQVTM and CDR2 ANQGSEA. The J segment lost 3 bases and the V segment lost 2 bases, leaving 8 bases of the junction unmatched. DNA of the CDR3: TGCAGCGTTGAAACGGACAGGGGTCCGGGCTACGAGCAGTACTTC. Its protein product is CSVETDRGPGYEQYF.

The chain employs TRBV9 and TRBJ2-3; possibly TRBD1 for D (5 bases). The ends were cut back, 0 bases at V and 0 bases at J, with 8 bases in the middle. CDR1 is SGDLS, CDR2 YYNGEE, per germline. The CDR3 spans 15 residues. CDR3 DNA: TGTGCCAGCAGCGTAGAGGGGTCTAGCACAGATACGCAGTATTTT. Its translation is CASSVEGSSTDTQYF.

The J gene is TRBJ1-1, the V gene TRBV7-9; D gene ambiguous. The V gene's germline CDR1 is SEHNR and CDR2 FQNEAQ (reference sequence). This CDR3 spans 13 amino acids. Trimming cost V 1 base and J 3 bases, with 6 bases left between them. The CDR3 DNA reads TGTGCCAGCAGCTTAGTGTTTGACACTGAAGCTTTCTTT. It translates to CASSLVFDTEAFF. Together with reference TRBV7-9 and TRBJ1-1, the CDR3 gives the full variable domain: DTGVSQNPRHKITKRGQNVTFRCDPISEHNRLYWYRQTLGQGPEFLTYFQNEAQLEKSRLLSDRFSAERPKGSFSTLEIQRTEQGDSAMYLCASSLVFDTEAFFGQGTRLTVV.

The chain uses TRBV9 and TRBJ2-1, with D perhaps matching TRBD1 (6 bases). Between the trimmed V and J ends, which lost 4 bases and 8 bases, there was a span of 13 bases. CDR3 size: 13 residues. Germline V gene sequence: CDR1 SGDLS, CDR2 YYNGEE. CDR3 bases: TGTGCCAGCAGCCAGGGGCTGGTCTATGAGCAGTTCTTC. Encoded protein: CASSQGLVYEQFF. Full variable domain (outside the CDR3, taken from reference TRBV9 and TRBJ2-1): DSGVTQTPKHLITATGQRVTLRCSPRSGDLSVYWYQQSLDQGLQFLIQYYNGEERAKGNILERFSAQQFPDLHSELNLSSLELGDSALYFCASSQGLVYEQFFGPGTRLTVL.

The chain joins TRBV6-4 to TRBJ1-6; TRBD1 agrees at 8 bases. Germline V gene lookup returns CDR1 MRHNA and CDR2 SNTAGT. V lost 4 bases to trimming and J lost 7 bases; unmatched junction nucleotides: 6. The CDR3 has 15 amino acids. The CDR3 DNA reads as TGTGCCAGCAGTGGGACAGGGAAACCCAATTCACCCCTCCACTTT. Translation gives CASSGTGKPNSPLHF.

This chain links TRBV9 with TRBJ2-1; 8 bases fit TRBD1. This CDR3 is built from 17 residues. Germline CDR1 SGDLS, CDR2 YYNGEE. V lost 3 bases to trimming and J lost 4 bases; unmatched junction nucleotides: 12. As DNA, the CDR3 is TGTGCCAGCAGCGCCACAGGGGGGCGAGGTCTTTACAATGAGCAGTTCTTC. Its protein is CASSATGGRGLYNEQFF. Filled out from reference TRBV9 and TRBJ2-1, the complete variable domain reads DSGVTQTPKHLITATGQRVTLRCSPRSGDLSVYWYQQSLDQGLQFLIQYYNGEERAKGNILERFSAQQFPDLHSELNLSSLELGDSALYFCASSATGGRGLYNEQFFGPGTRLTVL.

V and J are TRBV7-9 and TRBJ2-7; D possibly corresponds to TRBD1 (6 bases). CDR3 length equals 12 residues. With 4 bases removed from V and 5 bases from J, the gap between germline ends came to 9 bases. CDR1 and CDR2 (germline): SEHNR, FQNEAQ (reference sequence). The CDR3, as DNA: TGTGCCAGCAGCTATACAGGGAACGAGCAGTACTTC. Protein product: CASSYTGNEQYF.